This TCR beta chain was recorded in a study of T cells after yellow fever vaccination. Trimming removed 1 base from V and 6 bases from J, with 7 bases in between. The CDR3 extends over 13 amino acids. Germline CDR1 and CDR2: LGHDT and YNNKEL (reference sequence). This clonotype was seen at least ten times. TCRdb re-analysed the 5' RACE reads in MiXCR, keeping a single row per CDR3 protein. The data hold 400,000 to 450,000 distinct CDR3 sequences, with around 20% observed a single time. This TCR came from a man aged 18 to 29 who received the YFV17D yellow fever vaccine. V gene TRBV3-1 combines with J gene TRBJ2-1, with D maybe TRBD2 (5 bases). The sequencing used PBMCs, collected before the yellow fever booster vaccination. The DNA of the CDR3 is TGTGCCAGCAGCCAAGCAAGCGGCAATGAGCAGTTCTTC. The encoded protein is CASSQASGNEQFF.